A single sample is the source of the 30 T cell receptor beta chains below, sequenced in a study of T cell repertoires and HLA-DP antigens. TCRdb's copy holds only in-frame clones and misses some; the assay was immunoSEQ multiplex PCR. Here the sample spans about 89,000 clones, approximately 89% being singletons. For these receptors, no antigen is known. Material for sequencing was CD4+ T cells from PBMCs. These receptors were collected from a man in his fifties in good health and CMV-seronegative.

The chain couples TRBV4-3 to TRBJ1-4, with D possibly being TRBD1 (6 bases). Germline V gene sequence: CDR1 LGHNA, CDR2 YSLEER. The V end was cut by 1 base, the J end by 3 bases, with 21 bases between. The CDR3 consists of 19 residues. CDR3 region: CASSQGVGGSRGPNEKLFF. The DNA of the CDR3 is TGCGCCAGCAGCCAAGGGGTCGGTGGGAGCAGGGGCCCTAATGAAAAACTGTTTTTT.

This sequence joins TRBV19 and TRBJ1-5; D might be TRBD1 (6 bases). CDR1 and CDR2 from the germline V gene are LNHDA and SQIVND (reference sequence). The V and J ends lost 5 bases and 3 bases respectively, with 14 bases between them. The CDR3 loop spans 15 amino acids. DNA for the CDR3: TGTGCCAGTAGTCACAGGGATCCCTACAATCAGCCCCAGCATTTT. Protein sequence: CASSHRDPYNQPQHF.

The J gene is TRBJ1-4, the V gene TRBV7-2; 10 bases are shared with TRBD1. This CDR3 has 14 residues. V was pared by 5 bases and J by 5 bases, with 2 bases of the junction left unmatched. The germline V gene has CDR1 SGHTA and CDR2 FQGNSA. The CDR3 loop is CASSQGQGNEKLFF. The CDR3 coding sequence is TGTGCCAGCAGCCAGGGACAGGGGAATGAAAAACTGTTTTTT.

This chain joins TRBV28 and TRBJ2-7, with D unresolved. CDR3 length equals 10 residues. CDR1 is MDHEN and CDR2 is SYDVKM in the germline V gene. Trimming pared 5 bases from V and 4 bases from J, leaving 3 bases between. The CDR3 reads CASSLYEQYF. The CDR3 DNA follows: TGTGCCAGCAGTCTATACGAGCAGTACTTC. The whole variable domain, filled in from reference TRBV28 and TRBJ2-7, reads DVKVTQSSRYLVKRTGEKVFLECVQDMDHENMFWYRQDPGLGLRLIYFSYDVKMKEKGDIPEGYSVSREKKERFSLILESASTNQTSMYLCASSLYEQYFGPGTRLTVT.

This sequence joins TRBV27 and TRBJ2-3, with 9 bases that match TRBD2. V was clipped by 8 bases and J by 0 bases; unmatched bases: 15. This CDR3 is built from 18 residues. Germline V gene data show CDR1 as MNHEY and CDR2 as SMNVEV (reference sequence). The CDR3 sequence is CASRPWAGGPLSTDTQYF. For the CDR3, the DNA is TGTGCCAGCCGTCCCTGGGCGGGAGGGCCTTTGAGCACAGATACGCAGTATTTT.

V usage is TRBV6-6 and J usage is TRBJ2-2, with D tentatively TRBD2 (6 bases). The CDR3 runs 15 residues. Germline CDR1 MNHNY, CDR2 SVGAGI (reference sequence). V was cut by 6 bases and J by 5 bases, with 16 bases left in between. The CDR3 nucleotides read TGTGCCAGCAGCCTCGGGCAGGGAGGAACCGGGGAGCTGTTTTTT. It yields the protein CASSLGQGGTGELFF.

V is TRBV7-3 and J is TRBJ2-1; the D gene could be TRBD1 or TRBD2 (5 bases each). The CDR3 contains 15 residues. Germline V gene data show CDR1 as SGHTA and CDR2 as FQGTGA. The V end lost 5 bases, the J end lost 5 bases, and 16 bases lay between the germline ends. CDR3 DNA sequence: TGTGCCAGCAGCCCTGCCGGGCGAGGGGACAATGAGCAGTTCTTC. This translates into CASSPAGRGDNEQFF.

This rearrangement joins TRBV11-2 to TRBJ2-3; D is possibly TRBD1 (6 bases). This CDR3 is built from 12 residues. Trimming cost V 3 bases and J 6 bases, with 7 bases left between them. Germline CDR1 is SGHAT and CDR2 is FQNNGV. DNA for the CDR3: TGTGCCAGCAGCTTGCAGGGGGATACGCAGTATTTT. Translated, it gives CASSLQGDTQYF.

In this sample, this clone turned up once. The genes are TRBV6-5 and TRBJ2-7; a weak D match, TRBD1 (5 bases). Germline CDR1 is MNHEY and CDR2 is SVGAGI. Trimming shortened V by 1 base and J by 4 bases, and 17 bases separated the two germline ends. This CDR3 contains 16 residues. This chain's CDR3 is CASSYLGAQFGYEQYF. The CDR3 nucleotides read TGTGCCAGCAGTTACTTAGGGGCTCAATTTGGATACGAGCAGTACTTC.

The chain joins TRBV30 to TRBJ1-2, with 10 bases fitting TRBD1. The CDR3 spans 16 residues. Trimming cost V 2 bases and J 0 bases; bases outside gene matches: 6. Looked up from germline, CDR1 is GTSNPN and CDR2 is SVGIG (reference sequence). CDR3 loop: CAWSPGQGKANYGYTF. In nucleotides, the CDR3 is TGTGCCTGGAGTCCGGGACAGGGGAAAGCTAACTATGGCTACACCTTC.

The CDR3 loop is CASSPGQVYQPQHF. The CDR3 nucleotides are TGTGCCAGTAGTCCGGGACAGGTATATCAGCCCCAGCATTTT. The rearrangement links TRBV19 to TRBJ1-5, with TRBD1 matching over 8 bases. The germline CDR1 and CDR2 sequences are LNHDA and SQIVND (reference sequence). V was clipped by 5 bases and J by 5 bases; unmatched bases: 5. The CDR3 has 14 residues.

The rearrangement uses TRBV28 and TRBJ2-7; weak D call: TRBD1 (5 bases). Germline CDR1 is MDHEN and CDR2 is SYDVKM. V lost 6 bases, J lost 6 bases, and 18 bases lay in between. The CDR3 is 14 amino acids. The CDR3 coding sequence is TGTGCCAGCAGCCCATTCCAGGGTACTTTCGAGCAGTACTTC. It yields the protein CASSPFQGTFEQYF.

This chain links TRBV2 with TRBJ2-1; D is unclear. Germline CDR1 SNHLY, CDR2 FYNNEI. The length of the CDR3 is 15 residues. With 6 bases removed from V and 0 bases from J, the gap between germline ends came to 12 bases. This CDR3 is CASRNRARSYNEQFF. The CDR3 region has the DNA TGTGCCAGCAGGAACCGGGCCCGCTCCTACAATGAGCAGTTCTTC.

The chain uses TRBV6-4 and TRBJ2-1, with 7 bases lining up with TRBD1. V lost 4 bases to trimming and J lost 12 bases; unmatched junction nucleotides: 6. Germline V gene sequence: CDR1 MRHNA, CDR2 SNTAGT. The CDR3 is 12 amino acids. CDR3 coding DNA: TGTGCCAGCAGTGGTGACAGGGTGGTGCAGTTCTTC. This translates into CASSGDRVVQFF.

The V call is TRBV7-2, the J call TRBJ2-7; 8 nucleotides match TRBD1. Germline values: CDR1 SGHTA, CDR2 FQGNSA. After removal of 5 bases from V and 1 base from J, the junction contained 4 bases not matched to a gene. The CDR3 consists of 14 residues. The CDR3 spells CASSTRDRSYEQYF. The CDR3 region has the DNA TGTGCCAGCAGCACCCGGGACAGGTCCTACGAGCAGTACTTC. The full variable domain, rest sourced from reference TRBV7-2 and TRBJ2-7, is GAGVSQSPSNKVTEKGKDVELRCDPISGHTALYWYRQSLGQGLEFLIYFQGNSAPDKSGLPSDRFSAERTGGSVSTLTIQRTQQEDSAVYLCASSTRDRSYEQYFGPGTRLTVT.

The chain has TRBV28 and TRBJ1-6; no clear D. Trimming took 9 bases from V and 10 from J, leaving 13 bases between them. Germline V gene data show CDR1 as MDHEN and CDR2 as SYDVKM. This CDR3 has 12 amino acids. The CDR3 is CASRQAHSPLHF. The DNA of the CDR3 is TGTGCCAGTAGGCAGGCCCACTCACCCCTCCACTTT.

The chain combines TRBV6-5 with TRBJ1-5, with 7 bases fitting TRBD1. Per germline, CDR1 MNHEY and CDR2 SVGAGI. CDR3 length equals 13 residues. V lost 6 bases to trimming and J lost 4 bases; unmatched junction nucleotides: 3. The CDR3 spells CASSKQGNQPQHF. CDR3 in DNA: TGTGCCAGCAGCAAACAGGGGAATCAGCCCCAGCATTTT.

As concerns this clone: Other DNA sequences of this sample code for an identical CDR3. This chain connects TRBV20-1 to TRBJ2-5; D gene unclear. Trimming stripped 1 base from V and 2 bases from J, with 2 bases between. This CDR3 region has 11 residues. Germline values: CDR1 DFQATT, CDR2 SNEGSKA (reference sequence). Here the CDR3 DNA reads TGCAGTGCTAGAGCACAAGAGACCCAGTACTTC. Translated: CSARAQETQYF.

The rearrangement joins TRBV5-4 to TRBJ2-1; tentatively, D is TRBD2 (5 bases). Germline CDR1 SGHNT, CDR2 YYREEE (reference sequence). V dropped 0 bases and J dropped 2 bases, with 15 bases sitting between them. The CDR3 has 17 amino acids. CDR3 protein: CASSLVLTRPPYNEQFF. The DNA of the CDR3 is TGTGCCAGCAGCTTGGTTCTAACTAGACCCCCCTACAATGAGCAGTTCTTC.

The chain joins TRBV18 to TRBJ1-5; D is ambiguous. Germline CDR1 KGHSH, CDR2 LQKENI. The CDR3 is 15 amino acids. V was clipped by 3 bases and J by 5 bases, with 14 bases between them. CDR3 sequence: CASSPQGIPDQPQHF. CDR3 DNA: TGTGCCAGCTCACCGCAAGGGATCCCCGATCAGCCCCAGCATTTT.

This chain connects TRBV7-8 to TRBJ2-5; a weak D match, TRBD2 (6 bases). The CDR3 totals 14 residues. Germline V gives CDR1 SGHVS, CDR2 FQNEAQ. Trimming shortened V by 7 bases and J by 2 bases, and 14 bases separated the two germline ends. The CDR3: CASTERRGQETQYF. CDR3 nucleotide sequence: TGTGCCAGCACCGAGAGACGGGGGCAAGAGACCCAGTACTTC.

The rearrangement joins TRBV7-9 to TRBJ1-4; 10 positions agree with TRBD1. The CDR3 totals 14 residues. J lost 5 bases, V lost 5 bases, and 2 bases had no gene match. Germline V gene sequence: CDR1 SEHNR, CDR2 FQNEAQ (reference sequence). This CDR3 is CASSRTGGNEKLFF. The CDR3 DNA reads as TGTGCCAGCAGCCGGACAGGGGGGAATGAAAAACTGTTTTTT.

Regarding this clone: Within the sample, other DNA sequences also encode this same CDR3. The CDR3 bases are TGTGCCAGCAGCGTAGGGTCGACAGCCCCTTACCAGTATTTT. Translation: CASSVGSTAPYQYF. The chain links TRBV9 to TRBJ2-3; D may be TRBD1 (5 bases). Trimming removed 0 bases at V and 12 bases at J, with 17 bases between. Germline values: CDR1 SGDLS, CDR2 YYNGEE. The CDR3 totals 14 residues.

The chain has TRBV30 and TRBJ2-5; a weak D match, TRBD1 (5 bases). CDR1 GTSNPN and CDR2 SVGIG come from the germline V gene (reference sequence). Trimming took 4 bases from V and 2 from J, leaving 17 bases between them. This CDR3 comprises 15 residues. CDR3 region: CAWNPRVLGQETQYF. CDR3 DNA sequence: TGTGCCTGGAACCCCAGGGTGCTGGGTCAAGAGACCCAGTACTTC.

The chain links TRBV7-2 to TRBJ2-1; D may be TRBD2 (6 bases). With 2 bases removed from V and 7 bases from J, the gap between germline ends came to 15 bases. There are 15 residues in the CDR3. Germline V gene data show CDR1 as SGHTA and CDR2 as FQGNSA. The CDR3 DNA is TGTGCCAGCAGCTTAATCTTAACGGGAGCTAATGAGCAGTTCTTC. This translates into CASSLILTGANEQFF.

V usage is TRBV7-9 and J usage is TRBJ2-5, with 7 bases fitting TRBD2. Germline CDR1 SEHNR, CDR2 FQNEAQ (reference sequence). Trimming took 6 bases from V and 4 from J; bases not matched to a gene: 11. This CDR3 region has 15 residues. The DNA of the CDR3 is TGTGCCAGCAGTGGACTAGTGTTTGGCGTAGAGACCCAGTACTTC. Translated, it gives CASSGLVFGVETQYF. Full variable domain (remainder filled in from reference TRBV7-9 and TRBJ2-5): DTGVSQNPRHKITKRGQNVTFRCDPISEHNRLYWYRQTLGQGPEFLTYFQNEAQLEKSRLLSDRFSAERPKGSFSTLEIQRTEQGDSAMYLCASSGLVFGVETQYFGPGTRLLVL.

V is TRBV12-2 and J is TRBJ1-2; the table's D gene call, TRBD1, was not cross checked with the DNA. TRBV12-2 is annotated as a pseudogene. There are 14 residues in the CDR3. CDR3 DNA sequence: TGTGCAAGACATAAGGGACAGGGGGTCGACGGCTACACCTTC. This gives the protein CARHKGQGVDGYTF.

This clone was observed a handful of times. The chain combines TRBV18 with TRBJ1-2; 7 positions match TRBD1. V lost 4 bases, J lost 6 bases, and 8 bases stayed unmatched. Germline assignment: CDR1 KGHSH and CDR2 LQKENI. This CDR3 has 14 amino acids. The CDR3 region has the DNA TGTGCCAGCTCACTCACTACAGGGGACAATGGCTACACCTTC. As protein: CASSLTTGDNGYTF.

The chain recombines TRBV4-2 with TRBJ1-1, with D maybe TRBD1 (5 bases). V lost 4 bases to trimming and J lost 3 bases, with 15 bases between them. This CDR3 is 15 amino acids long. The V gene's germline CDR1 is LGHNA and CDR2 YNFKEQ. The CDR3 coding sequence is TGTGCCAGCAGCCCCCGACCCCAAGGGGACACTGAAGCTTTCTTT. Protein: CASSPRPQGDTEAFF.

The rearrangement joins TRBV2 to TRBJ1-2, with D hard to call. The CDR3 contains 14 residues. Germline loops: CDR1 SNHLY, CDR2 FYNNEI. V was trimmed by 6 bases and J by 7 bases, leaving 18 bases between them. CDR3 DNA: TGTGCCAGCAGCCCCAGTACGGGAATCTCTGGCTACACCTTC. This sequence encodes CASSPSTGISGYTF.